This passage covers 2 T cell receptor beta chains from one sample sequenced in a study of CD8+CD57+ T cells in acquired aplastic anemia. Researchers used genomic DNA as the template to profile TCR beta VDJ and CDR3. Via MiXCR, TCRdb re-called the reads, giving one row per CDR3 protein. The sample has 150,000 to 200,000 distinct CDR3 sequences, around 60% seen once. The material sequenced was sorted CD4+, CD8+, or CD8+CD57+ T cells (not recorded which) from PBMCs. Every receptor here comes from a human donor in good health.

This clonotype has at least ten counts. The chain is built from TRBV10-3 and TRBJ2-5, with 13 bases matching TRBD2. This CDR3 spans 15 amino acids. V lost 6 bases, J lost 2 bases, and 3 bases stayed unmatched. Germline lookup yields CDR1 ENHRY and CDR2 SYGVKD. This CDR3 reads CAISGTSGAQETQYF. Written as DNA, the CDR3 is TGTGCCATCAGCGGGACTAGCGGGGCTCAAGAGACCCAGTACTTC.

For this clonotype: Compared with germline, one end of the junction differs, possibly owing to a read error. The chain is built from TRBV7-8 and TRBJ1-5, with D possibly TRBD1 on 5 matching bases. The CDR3 runs to 13 residues. The germline CDR1 and CDR2 sequences are SGHVS and FQNEAQ. Written as DNA, the CDR3 is TGCGCCAGCAGCCGAGGGGCAGATCAGCCCCAGCATTTT. Translated: CASSRGADQPQHF. Combining the CDR3 with reference TRBV7-8 and TRBJ1-5 gives the whole variable domain GAGVSQSPRYKVAKRGQDVALRCDPISGHVSLFWYQQALGQGPEFLTYFQNEAQLDKSGLPSDRFFAERPEGSVSTLKIQRTQQEDSAVYLCASSRGADQPQHFGDGTRLSIL.